Listed below are T cell receptor beta chains from one sample, sequenced in a study of a mutant IDH1 vaccine in newly diagnosed glioma. Method: immunoSEQ multiplex PCR; TCRdb's copy keeps in-frame clones and lacks some. The table records about 25,000 clones, around 70% of them present only once. What these receptors recognize is not known. The specimen comprised peripheral blood mononuclear cells (PBMCs), sampled from a glioma patient whose treatment included an IDH1 peptide vaccine. The source is a man between 18 and 35 years old with glioma. Some clones in this sample may be carry-over from other donors' samples. Each CDR3 is given with its conserved first and last residue. The D gene is left open where the match is weak. Rows give clone size only sometimes, using once, few, many, or a class for an expanded clone.

medium-sized	-	TRBV2	TRBJ2-2	CASSERWNTGELFF	TGTGCCAGCAGTGAACGTTGGAACACCGGGGAGCTGTTTTTT
-	-	TRBV14	TRBJ2-3	CASSQIGSREDTQYF	TGTGCCAGCAGCCAAATAGGCTCACGGGAAGATACGCAGTATTTT
-	-	TRBV7-2	TRBJ1-2	CASSFLGNYGYTF	TGTGCCAGCAGCTTTTTGGGTAACTATGGCTACACCTTC
-	TRBD1	TRBV19	TRBJ1-2	CASSIAGGTALNYGYTF	TGTGCCAGTAGTATAGCTGGAGGGACAGCCCTTAACTATGGCTACACCTTC
-	TRBD1	TRBV15	TRBJ1-5	CATSREVIRGHQPQHF	TGTGCCACCAGCAGAGAGGTAATCAGGGGGCATCAGCCCCAGCATTTT
medium-sized	-	TRBV14	TRBJ1-1	CASSQSDWPNTEAFF	TGTGCCAGCAGCCAATCAGACTGGCCTAACACTGAAGCTTTCTTT
-	TRBD2	TRBV6-6	TRBJ2-7	CASSYNERVAGGEQYF	TGTGCCAGCAGCTACAACGAGCGGGTCGCGGGGGGAGAGCAGTACTTC
once	TRBD1	TRBV19	TRBJ2-7	CASSIGTGYEQYF	TGTGCCAGTAGTATCGGGACAGGATACGAGCAGTACTTC
few	-	TRBV7-9	TRBJ1-6	CASSLALGHSPLHF	TGTGCCAGCAGCTTAGCCCTGGGGCATTCACCCCTCCACTTT
-	TRBD2	TRBV25-1	TRBJ2-5	CASSDSGGWAETQYF	TGTGCCAGCAGTGATAGCGGGGGTTGGGCAGAGACCCAGTACTTC
-	-	TRBV7-8	TRBJ2-5	CASSLTPLQETQYF	TGTGCCAGCAGCTTAACGCCCCTCCAAGAGACCCAGTACTTC
-	-	TRBV30	TRBJ1-2	CAWSDLFRPQDGYTF	TGTGCCTGGAGTGATTTGTTTAGGCCCCAGGACGGCTACACCTTC
few	-	TRBV15	TRBJ1-2	CATSKEQGPYGYTF	TGTGCCACCAGCAAAGAACAGGGACCCTATGGCTACACCTTC
few	TRBD1	TRBV7-9	TRBJ1-1	CASSQDRENTEAFF	TGTGCCAGCAGCCAGGACAGGGAAAACACTGAAGCTTTCTTT
-	-	TRBV4-3	TRBJ2-7	CASSHGKRGASYEQYF	TGCGCCAGCAGCCACGGAAAAAGGGGCGCCTCCTACGAGCAGTACTTC
-	TRBD1	TRBV4-3	TRBJ2-7	CASSQSTETGAYEQYF	TGCGCCAGCAGCCAGTCTACCGAGACAGGGGCCTACGAGCAGTACTTC
-	-	TRBV7-8	TRBJ2-2	CASSLGDWRSTGELFF	TGTGCCAGCAGCTTAGGGGACTGGCGTAGCACCGGGGAGCTGTTTTTT
-	-	TRBV10-3	TRBJ1-3	CAIKRVGPGNTIYF	TGTGCCATCAAAAGGGTCGGCCCGGGAAACACCATATATTTT
-	-	TRBV6-5	TRBJ1-1	CASSYDSPLNTEAFF	TGTGCCAGCAGTTACGATAGCCCGCTGAACACTGAAGCTTTCTTT
-	-	TRBV7-6	TRBJ1-3	CASSHLEAISGNTIYF	TGTGCCAGCAGCCACCTTGAAGCTATCTCTGGAAACACCATATATTTT
-	-	TRBV7-9	TRBJ1-2	CASSHLSRQSHYGYTF	TGTGCCAGCAGCCACCTCTCTCGACAGAGTCACTATGGCTACACCTTC
-	TRBD1	TRBV5-1	TRBJ2-6	CASSFTGGAGANVLTF	TGCGCCAGCAGCTTCACAGGGGGTGCTGGGGCCAACGTCCTGACTTTC
-	-	TRBV6-4	TRBJ2-5	CASSDLPGQQYF	TGTGCCAGCAGTGACCTACCCGGACAGCAGTACTTC
few	-	TRBV4-2	TRBJ1-1	CASSQELRNTEAFF	TGTGCCAGCAGCCAAGAACTGAGGAACACTGAAGCTTTCTTT
few	-	TRBV11-3	TRBJ1-1	CASSLGRWTEAFF	TGTGCCAGCAGCTTAGGACGTTGGACTGAAGCTTTCTTT
-	-	TRBV7-2	TRBJ2-1	CASSPVRGENNEQFF	TGTGCCAGCAGCCCAGTGAGAGGGGAGAACAATGAGCAGTTCTTC
once	-	TRBV5-5	TRBJ2-7	CASSLVTRPYEQYF	TGTGCCAGCAGCTTGGTTACACGTCCCTACGAGCAGTACTTC
few	-	TRBV28	TRBJ1-1	CASSCHRDRPAMNTEAFF	TGTGCCAGCAGCTGCCACCGGGACCGGCCGGCCATGAACACTGAAGCTTTCTTT
-	-	TRBV5-4	TRBJ2-7	CASSLAQGSEAYEQYF	TGTGCCAGCAGCTTGGCGCAAGGGAGCGAGGCCTACGAGCAGTACTTC
-	TRBD2	TRBV7-8	TRBJ2-1	CASSFGPRGRSWNEQFF	TGTGCCAGCAGCTTTGGCCCGCGCGGGAGGAGCTGGAATGAGCAGTTCTTC
-	TRBD1	TRBV4-2	TRBJ2-6	CASSQVPLGQPSSGANVLTF	TGTGCCAGCAGCCAAGTTCCTCTGGGACAGCCCTCTAGTGGGGCCAACGTCCTGACTTTC
-	TRBD1	TRBV9	TRBJ1-5	CASSVTGIGNQPQHF	TGTGCCAGCAGCGTGACAGGGATCGGCAATCAGCCCCAGCATTTT
-	TRBD1	TRBV6-1	TRBJ1-2	CASSEADRGPLNYGYTF	TGTGCCAGCAGTGAAGCGGACAGGGGGCCCTTAAACTATGGCTACACCTTC
-	-	TRBV6-6	TRBJ2-7	CATMTWRDWNEQYF	TGTGCCACCATGACGTGGCGGGATTGGAACGAGCAGTACTTC
-	TRBD1	TRBV2	TRBJ1-5	CASSRDRVGSNQPQHF	TGTGCCAGCAGCCGGGACAGGGTGGGGAGCAATCAGCCCCAGCATTTT
-	-	TRBV23-1	TRBJ1-5	CANTYPGHCNQPQHF	TGCGCCAACACGTATCCGGGACACTGCAATCAGCCCCAGCATTTT
-	-	TRBV30	TRBJ1-1	CAWSELDSLYTEAFF	TGTGCCTGGAGTGAATTGGACAGCCTATACACTGAAGCTTTCTTT
-	-	TRBV11-3	TRBJ1-1	CARLRPGNTEAFF	TGTGCCAGACTAAGGCCGGGGAACACTGAAGCTTTCTTT
-	-	TRBV2	TRBJ1-3	CASSSGLRSGNTIYF	TGTGCCAGCAGTTCGGGCCTTCGCTCTGGAAACACCATATATTTT
few	-	TRBV2	TRBJ1-5	CASTWGNQPQHF	TGTGCCAGCACCTGGGGAAACCAGCCCCAGCATTTT
-	TRBD1	TRBV6-6	TRBJ2-5	CASSSDRVKETQYF	TGTGCCAGCAGTTCTGACAGGGTAAAAGAGACCCAGTACTTC
-	TRBD1	TRBV19	TRBJ2-1	CATYESGGRQFF	TGTGCCACCTACGAATCAGGGGGCCGGCAGTTCTTC
once	-	TRBV2	TRBJ1-5	CASSGFSGRIANQPQHF	TGTGCCAGCAGTGGGTTTAGCGGCAGGATAGCGAATCAGCCCCAGCATTTT
few	TRBD1	TRBV18	TRBJ1-4	CASSNTGQDEKLFF	TGTGCCAGCTCAAATACGGGACAGGATGAAAAACTGTTTTTT
-	-	TRBV2	TRBJ1-1	CASSPVRVNTEAFF	TGTGCCAGCAGTCCTGTGCGGGTGAACACTGAAGCTTTCTTT
-	-	TRBV19	TRBJ1-3	CASRRFSGNTIYF	TGTGCCAGTAGACGGTTCTCTGGAAACACCATATATTTT
-	-	TRBV27	TRBJ1-1	CASSYLQDTEAFF	TGTGCCAGCAGTTATCTCCAGGACACTGAAGCTTTCTTT
once	TRBD2	TRBV7-2	TRBJ2-3	CASSLQAGGFDTQYF	TGTGCCAGCAGCTTACAAGCGGGAGGATTCGATACGCAGTATTTT
-	TRBD1	TRBV5-4	TRBJ1-1	CASSLATGGVTEAFF	TGTGCCAGCAGCTTGGCGACAGGGGGCGTGACTGAAGCTTTCTTT
-	-	TRBV6-5	TRBJ2-2	CASSYGSVRTGELFF	TGTGCCAGCAGTTACGGGTCAGTACGGACCGGGGAGCTGTTTTTT
-	-	TRBV13	TRBJ2-2	CASSSGPSTGELFF	TGTGCCAGCAGCTCGGGACCGTCCACCGGGGAGCTGTTTTTT
-	-	TRBV6-4	TRBJ2-7	CASSDSDTDYEQYF	TGTGCCAGCAGTGACTCAGACACTGACTACGAGCAGTACTTC
-	-	TRBV7-2	TRBJ2-1	CASSPGQYNEQFF	TGTGCCAGCAGCCCTGGACAATACAATGAGCAGTTCTTC
-	-	TRBV7-9	TRBJ1-2	CASSPSRAFYGYTF	TGTGCCAGCAGCCCCAGTAGGGCCTTCTATGGCTACACCTTC
-	-	TRBV5-4	TRBJ2-5	CASSLDPQETQYF	TGTGCCAGCAGCTTGGACCCACAAGAGACCCAGTACTTC
-	-	TRBV9	TRBJ1-1	CASSVDDTEAFF	TGTGCCAGCAGCGTAGACGACACTGAAGCTTTCTTT
once	TRBD1	TRBV29-1	TRBJ1-2	CSEGTDYGYTF	TGCAGCGAAGGGACAGACTATGGCTACACCTTC
-	-	TRBV2	TRBJ1-1	CASSLGTEAFF	TGTGCCAGCAGTCTGGGCACTGAAGCTTTCTTT
-	-	TRBV9	TRBJ2-2	CASKEYLGAGELFF	TGTGCCAGCAAGGAATACTTGGGGGCCGGGGAGCTGTTTTTT